The following is a T cell receptor (beta chain) sequence with its context. Its antigen is currently unknown. The sample belongs to a study of shared clonotypes between healthy human individuals. Findings and limits, study-wide: The four-donor shared clonotypes exceeded non-shared clonotypes in generation probability, with non-shared ones scoring lower.

Methods used by the authors: Filtering differed since immunoSEQ provided only junctions, with no quality scores. Some clones are missing from TCRdb's copy, which holds only in-frame ones; the method was immunoSEQ multiplex PCR. Clonal size and the V and J genes are those of that table, whereas D and trimming came from the DNA. The table shows 2 million to 2.5 million clones, with 90% to 95% occurring only once. With 1 base clipped from V and 6 bases from J, the junction kept 5 bases outside the gene matches. The CDR3 is 15 residues long. CDR1 and CDR2 (germline): MGHRA, YSYEKL. Study donors comprised healthy, HIV-negative adults devoid of recent acute infection or vaccination.

V and J are TRBV4-1 and TRBJ1-4; the match to TRBD1 covers 7 bases. The TCR sequence derives from a man between 18 and 35 years old in good health. Some clones in this sample may be carry-over from other donors' samples. Material: naive CD4+ T cells from PBMCs. Specified subset: CD45RA+ positively selected. The CDR3 DNA reads as TGCGCCAGCAGCCAAGTCGACAGGGAGGATGAAAAACTGTTTTTT. Protein product: CASSQVDREDEKLFF.